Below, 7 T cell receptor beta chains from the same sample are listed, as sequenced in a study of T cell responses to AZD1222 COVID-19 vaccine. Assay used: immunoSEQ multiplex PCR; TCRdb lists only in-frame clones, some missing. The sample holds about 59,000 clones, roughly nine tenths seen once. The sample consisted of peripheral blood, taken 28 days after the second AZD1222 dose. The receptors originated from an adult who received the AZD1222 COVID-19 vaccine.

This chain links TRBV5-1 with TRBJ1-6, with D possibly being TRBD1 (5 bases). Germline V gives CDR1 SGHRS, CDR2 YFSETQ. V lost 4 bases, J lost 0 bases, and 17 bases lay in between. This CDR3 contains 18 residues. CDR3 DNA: TGCGCCAGCAGCGTGAACCGCCAGCAGGGCTCCTATAATTCACCCCTCCACTTT. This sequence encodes CASSVNRQQGSYNSPLHF.

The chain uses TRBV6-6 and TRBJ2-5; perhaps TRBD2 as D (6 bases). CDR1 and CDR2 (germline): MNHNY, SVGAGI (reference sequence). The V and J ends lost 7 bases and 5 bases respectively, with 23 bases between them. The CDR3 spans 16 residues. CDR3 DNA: TGTGCCAGCAATCCCGGGCGCGGCAGGGCGGGGGAGACCCAGTACTTC. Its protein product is CASNPGRGRAGETQYF.

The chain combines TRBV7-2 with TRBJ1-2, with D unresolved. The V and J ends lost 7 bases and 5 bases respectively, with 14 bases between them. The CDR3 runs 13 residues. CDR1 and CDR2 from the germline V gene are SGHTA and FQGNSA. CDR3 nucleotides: TGTGCCAGCACCCCCCCGAGCCCTTATGGCTACACCTTC. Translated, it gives CASTPPSPYGYTF.

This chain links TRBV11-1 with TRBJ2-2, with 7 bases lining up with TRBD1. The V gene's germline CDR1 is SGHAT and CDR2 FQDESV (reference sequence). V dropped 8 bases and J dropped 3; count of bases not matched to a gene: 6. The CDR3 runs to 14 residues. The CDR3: CASETGSDTGELFF. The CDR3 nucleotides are TGTGCCAGCGAGACAGGGTCGGACACCGGGGAGCTGTTTTTT.

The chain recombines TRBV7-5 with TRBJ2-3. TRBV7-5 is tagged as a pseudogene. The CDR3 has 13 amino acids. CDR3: CARSFGRSDTQYF. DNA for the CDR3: TGTGCCAGAAGCTTCGGAAGATCAGATACGCAGTATTTT.

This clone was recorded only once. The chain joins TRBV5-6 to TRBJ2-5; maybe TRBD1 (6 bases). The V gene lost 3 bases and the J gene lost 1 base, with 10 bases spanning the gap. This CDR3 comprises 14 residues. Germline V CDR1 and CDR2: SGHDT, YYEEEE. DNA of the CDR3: TGTGCCAGCAGCTACCAGGGGAGCCAAGAGACCCAGTACTTC. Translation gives CASSYQGSQETQYF.

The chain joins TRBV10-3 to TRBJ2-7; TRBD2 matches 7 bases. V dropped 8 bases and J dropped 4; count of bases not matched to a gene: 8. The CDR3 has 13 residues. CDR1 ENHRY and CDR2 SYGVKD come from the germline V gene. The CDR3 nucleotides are TGTGCCATCGGGTCTAGCGGTGTGTACGAGCAGTACTTC. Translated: CAIGSSGVYEQYF.